Below are 31 T cell receptor beta chains sequenced from a single sample in a study of beta chain features in type 1 diabetes. All of the isolated RNA was reverse transcribed, so expressed TCRB transcripts were sequenced. Some clones are missing from TCRdb's copy, which holds only in-frame ones; the method was immunoSEQ multiplex PCR. The data contain 860,000 or so clones, around a sixth of them singletons. The sample taken for sequencing was naive CD4+ T cells from blood. The receptors originated from a woman under 30 in good health.

The sample holds one count of this clone. The CDR3 region has the DNA TGTGCCAGCTCACCACGAGAAGGGGTCGGCTACGAGCAGTACTTC. It is translated as CASSPREGVGYEQYF. The chain is built from TRBV18 and TRBJ2-7, with D maybe TRBD1 (5 bases). Deletions cut 1 base from V and 3 bases from J, with 13 bases between. CDR3 length: 15 amino acids. CDR1 KGHSH and CDR2 LQKENI come from the germline V gene.

This clone was counted only a few times. This sequence joins TRBV2 and TRBJ2-1; 8 positions match TRBD1. The V gene's germline CDR1 is SNHLY and CDR2 FYNNEI. This CDR3 region has 12 residues. Trimming removed 6 bases from V and 10 bases from J; junction bases left unmatched: 5. CDR3 DNA: TGTGCCAGCAGCGGACAGGGTCGGGAGCAGTTCTTC. This translates into CASSGQGREQFF.

The table lists this clone with a few counts. The chain is built from TRBV7-3 and TRBJ2-2; D uncertain. CDR3 length equals 14 residues. Trimming removed 2 bases at V and 2 bases at J, with 6 bases between. The germline CDR1 and CDR2 sequences are SGHTA and FQGTGA. CDR3 coding DNA: TGTGCCAGCAGCTTAGCCTTAAACACCGGGGAGCTGTTTTTT. This translates into CASSLALNTGELFF.

This clone has more than one count but fewer than ten. The V gene is TRBV10-3, the J gene TRBJ2-3, with 14 bases matching TRBD2. Germline-derived CDR1 and CDR2 are ENHRY and SYGVKD. The CDR3 runs 15 residues. J was trimmed by 4 bases and V by 10 bases; bases with no gene match: 7. The CDR3 nucleotides are TGTGCCACCCGACTAGCGGGAGGGCCCCCAGATACGCAGTATTTT. Its protein product is CATRLAGGPPDTQYF.

This chain joins TRBV7-9 and TRBJ2-2; D call uncertain. With 4 bases removed from V and 0 bases from J, the gap between germline ends came to 6 bases. This CDR3 is built from 14 residues. The germline gives CDR1 SEHNR, CDR2 FQNEAQ (reference sequence). CDR3 DNA sequence: TGTGCCAGCAGCTCCGAAGCGAACACCGGGGAGCTGTTTTTT. Translation: CASSSEANTGELFF.

V gene TRBV2 combines with J gene TRBJ2-6, with a tentative D call TRBD1 (6 bases). Trimming left V 5 bases short and J 2 bases short, with 19 bases between. The CDR3 runs to 18 residues. From germline, CDR1 is SNHLY and CDR2 FYNNEI. The CDR3 sequence: CASSMVGAQSPGANVLTF. CDR3 sequence (DNA): TGTGCCAGCAGTATGGTGGGGGCGCAATCGCCTGGGGCCAACGTCCTGACTTTC.

This clone turned up a few times. The chain couples TRBV28 to TRBJ1-1; 10 nucleotides agree with TRBD1. CDR1 is MDHEN and CDR2 is SYDVKM in the germline V gene. V was pared by 2 bases and J by 1 base, with 10 bases of the junction left unmatched. The CDR3 contains 18 residues. CDR3 in amino acids: CASSLDGTGDVRNTEAFF. The DNA of the CDR3 is TGTGCCAGCAGTTTAGACGGGACAGGGGACGTACGGAACACTGAAGCTTTCTTT.

This clone turned up a few times. The gene calls are TRBV15 and TRBJ2-6; 7 bases line up with TRBD1. Germline V CDR1 and CDR2: LNHNV, YYDKDF (reference sequence). The CDR3 length is 18 residues. With V trimmed by 0 bases and J by 0 bases, 5 bases remained unmatched. CDR3 sequence: CATSRDLDRYSGANVLTF. The DNA of the CDR3 is TGTGCCACCAGCAGAGATTTGGACAGGTACTCTGGGGCCAACGTCCTGACTTTC. Together with reference TRBV15 and TRBJ2-6, the CDR3 gives the full variable domain: DAMVIQNPRYQVTQFGKPVTLSCSQTLNHNVMYWYQQKSSQAPKLLFHYYDKDFNNEADTPDNFQSRRPNTSFCFLDIRSPGLGDTAMYLCATSRDLDRYSGANVLTFGAGSRLTVL.

The sample holds a few counts of this clone. CDR3 residues: CASSPRVDNEKLFF. The DNA for the CDR3 is TGTGCCAGCAGCCCACGGGTCGACAATGAAAAACTGTTTTTT. The rearrangement joins TRBV11-2 to TRBJ1-4; D is unclear. The CDR3 extends over 14 amino acids. V shed 5 bases and J shed 5 bases, with 12 bases lying between them. Germline V lookup: CDR1 SGHAT, CDR2 FQNNGV. Supplemented by reference TRBV11-2 and TRBJ1-4, the full variable domain reads EAGVAQSPRYKIIEKRQSVAFWCNPISGHATLYWYQQILGQGPKLLIQFQNNGVVDDSQLPKDRFSAERLKGVDSTLKIQPAKLEDSAVYLCASSPRVDNEKLFFGSGTQLSVL.

As regards this clone: The sample carries other DNA sequences with the same CDR3. The chain joins TRBV15 to TRBJ2-1; 7 bases are a match to TRBD2. Trimming took 1 base from V and 0 from J; bases not matched to a gene: 0. Looked up from germline, CDR1 is LNHNV and CDR2 is YYDKDF (reference sequence). This CDR3 has 15 amino acids. This CDR3 is CATSRGGSSYNEQFF. In nucleotides, the CDR3 is TGTGCCACCAGCAGAGGCGGGAGCTCCTACAATGAGCAGTTCTTC. The variable domain in full, completed from reference TRBV15 and TRBJ2-1, reads DAMVIQNPRYQVTQFGKPVTLSCSQTLNHNVMYWYQQKSSQAPKLLFHYYDKDFNNEADTPDNFQSRRPNTSFCFLDIRSPGLGDTAMYLCATSRGGSSYNEQFFGPGTRLTVL.

The chain joins TRBV7-2 to TRBJ1-1; D unresolved. This CDR3 comprises 14 residues. Germline loops: CDR1 SGHTA, CDR2 FQGNSA. Trimming removed 0 bases at V and 3 bases at J, with 8 bases between. The CDR3, as DNA: TGTGCCAGCAGCTTAGCAGGGCCTGACACTGAAGCTTTCTTT. Amino acid sequence: CASSLAGPDTEAFF.

The chain has TRBV28 and TRBJ2-1; TRBD1 agrees at 9 bases. The germline V gene encodes CDR1 MDHEN and CDR2 SYDVKM. The J segment lost 9 bases and the V segment lost 6 bases, leaving 15 bases of the junction unmatched. The CDR3 runs 16 residues. The CDR3 DNA reads TGTGCCAGCAGATTGAACCCCCGGGACAGGGTTGGTGAGCAGTTCTTC. Translating gives CASRLNPRDRVGEQFF.

The genes are TRBV6-5 and TRBJ2-2, with TRBD2 matching 7 bases. Germline-derived CDR1 and CDR2 are MNHEY and SVGAGI. CDR3 size: 16 residues. The V gene end was trimmed by 4 bases and the J gene end by 7 bases; junction bases not matched to a gene: 12. Here the CDR3 DNA reads TGTGCCAGCAGTTTCGATACTAGCGTCATCGTCGGGGAGCTGTTTTTT. Protein: CASSFDTSVIVGELFF.

This clone occurred a few times. The rearrangement uses TRBV7-3 and TRBJ2-3; 9 bases align to TRBD2. Trimming at V came to 0 bases and at J to 4 bases, leaving 5 bases not matched to a gene. This CDR3 region has 16 residues. Germline CDR1 reads SGHTA; CDR2 reads FQGTGA. In DNA form, the CDR3 reads TGTGCCAGCAGCTTAACTAGCGGGAGCGGGCCAGATACGCAGTATTTT. This encodes CASSLTSGSGPDTQYF.

V gene TRBV18 combines with J gene TRBJ1-5; D may be TRBD1 (6 bases). Trimming took off 2 bases at V and 4 bases at J, with 12 bases between the two ends. The length of the CDR3 is 15 residues. CDR1 KGHSH and CDR2 LQKENI come from the germline V gene. The CDR3 DNA follows: TGTGCCAGCTCACCATCCGAGGGGGGTAATCAGCCCCAGCATTTT. It codes for CASSPSEGGNQPQHF.

This clone was counted between two and nine times. This chain links TRBV7-8 with TRBJ2-1; D ambiguous. The germline CDR1 and CDR2 sequences are SGHVS and FQNEAQ. V lost 5 bases, J lost 0 bases, and 11 bases lay in between. The CDR3 covers 15 residues. CDR3 in DNA: TGTGCCAGCAGCACGACACGTATCTCCTACAATGAGCAGTTCTTC. This encodes CASSTTRISYNEQFF.

There are a few counts of this clone. The gene calls are TRBV11-1 and TRBJ2-1; D unresolved. Trimming pared 0 bases from V and 5 bases from J, leaving 8 bases between. The CDR3 length is 14 residues. Germline V gene sequence: CDR1 SGHAT, CDR2 FQDESV (reference sequence). The CDR3 DNA follows: TGTGCCAGCAGCTTAGCGCGGTCGAACAATGAGCAGTTCTTC. It specifies CASSLARSNNEQFF.

The chain carries TRBV7-9 and TRBJ1-1; a possible D gene is TRBD1 (5 bases). The ends were cut back, 5 bases at V and 0 bases at J, with 13 bases in the middle. This CDR3 has 15 residues. The V gene's germline CDR1 is SEHNR and CDR2 FQNEAQ (reference sequence). The CDR3 protein is CASSRRDMVNTEAFF. For the CDR3, the DNA is TGTGCCAGCAGCCGCAGGGATATGGTGAACACTGAAGCTTTCTTT.

The rearrangement links TRBV27 to TRBJ2-5, with D uncertain. Trimming took 8 bases from V and 3 from J, leaving 7 bases between them. CDR1 and CDR2 from the germline V gene are MNHEY and SMNVEV (reference sequence). This CDR3 has 11 residues. The CDR3 bases are TGTGCCAGCGTACCCGAAGAGACCCAGTACTTC. Translation: CASVPEETQYF.

The CDR3 nucleotides are TGTGCCAGCAGCCAACAGGACAGCTCCTACAATGAGCAGTTCTTC. Protein sequence: CASSQQDSSYNEQFF. The chain recombines TRBV5-6 with TRBJ2-1; tentative D call: TRBD1 (6 bases). Germline-derived CDR1 and CDR2 are SGHDT and YYEEEE. The V end was cut by 4 bases, the J end by 0 bases, with 11 bases between. This CDR3 contains 15 residues. Full variable domain (missing parts from reference TRBV5-6 and TRBJ2-1): DAGVTQSPTHLIKTRGQQVTLRCSPKSGHDTVSWYQQALGQGPQFIFQYYEEEERQRGNFPDRFSGHQFPNYSSELNVNALLLGDSALYLCASSQQDSSYNEQFFGPGTRLTVL.

The V call is TRBV7-2, the J call TRBJ1-5, with D unclear. Trimming removed 3 bases from V and 0 bases from J, with 12 bases in between. CDR3 length: 16 residues. CDR1 and CDR2 (germline): SGHTA, FQGNSA. DNA for the CDR3: TGTGCCAGCAGCTTTGGGAACAGCTATAGCAATCAGCCCCAGCATTTT. The encoded protein is CASSFGNSYSNQPQHF.

Only a few counts were recorded for this clone. This chain uses TRBV2 with TRBJ2-1; D may match TRBD1 or TRBD2 (5 bases each). The CDR3 totals 12 residues. Germline lookup yields CDR1 SNHLY and CDR2 FYNNEI. Trimming pared 3 bases from V and 9 bases from J, leaving 9 bases between. The CDR3 is CASSDLRGEQFF. The CDR3 nucleotides read TGTGCCAGCAGTGATTTGAGGGGTGAGCAGTTCTTC.

This clone was counted a few times. The chain has TRBV2 and TRBJ1-2; the D gene is possibly TRBD1 (5 bases). The germline V and J ends were trimmed by 3 bases and 8 bases, with 7 bases remaining between them. Germline V CDR1 and CDR2: SNHLY, FYNNEI. The CDR3 has 11 residues. CDR3 loop: CASSDGGGYTF. The CDR3, as DNA: TGTGCCAGCAGTGACGGGGGAGGCTACACCTTC.

The chain recombines TRBV10-3 with TRBJ2-3, with 15 bases that match TRBD2. Germline assignment: CDR1 ENHRY and CDR2 SYGVKD. After removal of 6 bases from V and 2 bases from J, the junction contained 12 bases not matched to a gene. This CDR3 region has 19 residues. CDR3 sequence: CAIRSGLAGGPSLTDTQYF. The CDR3 DNA sequence: TGTGCCATCAGAAGCGGACTAGCGGGAGGGCCGTCTCTCACAGATACGCAGTATTTT.

V gene TRBV6-5 combines with J gene TRBJ2-7; TRBD1 aligns across 11 bases. V shed 2 bases, J shed 3 bases, and the junction held 3 bases outside the gene matches. Germline loops: CDR1 MNHEY, CDR2 SVGAGI. The CDR3 consists of 15 residues. The CDR3 nucleotides are TGTGCCAGCAGTTACACCGGGACAGGGGGCTACGAGCAGTACTTC. Its protein is CASSYTGTGGYEQYF.

This clone was seen a handful of times. V usage is TRBV4-3 and J usage is TRBJ1-2; 11 bases are a match to TRBD1. The CDR3 is 15 residues long. The germline V gene encodes CDR1 LGHNA and CDR2 YSLEER. Trimming removed 4 bases from V and 6 bases from J; junction bases left unmatched: 7. CDR3 region: CASSRGQGGSDGYTF. DNA for the CDR3: TGCGCCAGCAGCCGGGGACAGGGGGGTTCAGATGGCTACACCTTC.

In its sample, this clone was seen a few times. The chain recombines TRBV11-1 with TRBJ2-3; D remains ambiguous. Per germline, CDR1 SGHAT and CDR2 FQDESV (reference sequence). The CDR3 has 15 residues. Trimming took 2 bases from V and 7 from J, leaving 16 bases between them. DNA for the CDR3: TGTGCCAGCAGCTTACATCGTTGGGGTCCGTATACGCAGTATTTT. It specifies CASSLHRWGPYTQYF. The full variable domain, in which reference TRBV11-1 and TRBJ2-3 provide the parts outside the CDR3, is EAEVAQSPRYKITEKSQAVAFWCDPISGHATLYWYRQILGQGPELLVQFQDESVVDDSQLPKDRFSAERLKGVDSTLKIQPAELGDSAMYLCASSLHRWGPYTQYFGPGTRLTVL.

This clone came up a few times. The chain is built from TRBV7-9 and TRBJ2-2; D unclear. Trimming pared 3 bases from V and 5 bases from J, leaving 13 bases between. CDR3 length: 15 residues. In germline, CDR1 is SEHNR, CDR2 FQNEAQ (reference sequence). For the CDR3, the DNA is TGTGCCAGCAGCTTCGTGAGAGCAGCTACCGGGGAGCTGTTTTTT. Translation gives CASSFVRAATGELFF.

The chain is built from TRBV7-9 and TRBJ1-5; the D is unclear. Germline V CDR1 and CDR2: SEHNR, FQNEAQ (reference sequence). The V end lost 5 bases, the J end lost 1 base, and 12 bases lay between the germline ends. This CDR3 is built from 15 residues. The CDR3, as DNA: TGTGCCAGCAGCCAAGGCAGGTTCAGCAATCAGCCCCAGCATTTT. This codes for CASSQGRFSNQPQHF.

V gene TRBV5-1 combines with J gene TRBJ2-3; no clear D. Germline CDR1 and CDR2: SGHRS and YFSETQ. The V gene lost 4 bases and the J gene lost 4 bases, with 4 bases spanning the gap. This CDR3 region has 11 residues. Here the CDR3 reads CASSQPDTQYF. The CDR3 DNA follows: TGCGCCAGCAGCCAACCAGATACGCAGTATTTT.

The chain links TRBV28 to TRBJ2-1, with 7 bases aligning to TRBD2. The V gene end was trimmed by 6 bases and the J gene end by 5 bases; junction bases not matched to a gene: 13. The V gene's germline CDR1 is MDHEN and CDR2 SYDVKM. The CDR3 sequence is 16 residues long. This CDR3 reads CASRPAGTTVDNEQFF. CDR3 DNA sequence: TGTGCCAGCAGACCTGCCGGGACTACCGTAGACAATGAGCAGTTCTTC.